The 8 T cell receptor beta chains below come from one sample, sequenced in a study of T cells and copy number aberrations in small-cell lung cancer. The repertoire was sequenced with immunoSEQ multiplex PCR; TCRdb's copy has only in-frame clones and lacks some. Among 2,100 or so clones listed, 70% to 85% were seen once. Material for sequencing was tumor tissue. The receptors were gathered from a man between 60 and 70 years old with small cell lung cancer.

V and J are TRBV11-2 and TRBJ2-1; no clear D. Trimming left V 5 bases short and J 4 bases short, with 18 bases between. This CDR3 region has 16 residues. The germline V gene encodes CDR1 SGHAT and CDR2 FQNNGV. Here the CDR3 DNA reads TGTGCCAGCAGCCCGGAAGAAGGATCGACTTACAATGAGCAGTTCTTC. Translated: CASSPEEGSTYNEQFF.

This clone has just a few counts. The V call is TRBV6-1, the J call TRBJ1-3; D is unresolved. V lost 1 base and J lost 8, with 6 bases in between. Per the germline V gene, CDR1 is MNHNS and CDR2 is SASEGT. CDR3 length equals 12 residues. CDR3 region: CASSEVGDTIYF. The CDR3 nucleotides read TGTGCCAGCAGTGAAGTAGGAGACACCATATATTTT.

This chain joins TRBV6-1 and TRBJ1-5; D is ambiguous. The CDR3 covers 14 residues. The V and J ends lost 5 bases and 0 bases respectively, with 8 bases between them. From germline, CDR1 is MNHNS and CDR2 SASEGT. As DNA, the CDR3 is TGTGCCAGCAGTCCCCAGGATAGCAATCAGCCCCAGCATTTT. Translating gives CASSPQDSNQPQHF.

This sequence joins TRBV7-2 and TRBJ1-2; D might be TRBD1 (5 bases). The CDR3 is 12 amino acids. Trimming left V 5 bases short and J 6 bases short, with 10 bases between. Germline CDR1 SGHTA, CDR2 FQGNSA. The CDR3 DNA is TGTGCCAGCAGCCCCCCGGGGCATGGCTACACCTTC. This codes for CASSPPGHGYTF.

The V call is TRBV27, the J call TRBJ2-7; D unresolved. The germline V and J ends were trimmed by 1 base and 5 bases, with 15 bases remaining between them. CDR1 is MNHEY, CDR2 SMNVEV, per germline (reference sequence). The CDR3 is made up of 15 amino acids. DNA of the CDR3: TGTGCCAGCAGTTTATTTTACTCGCGCTCGAACGAGCAGTACTTC. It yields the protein CASSLFYSRSNEQYF.

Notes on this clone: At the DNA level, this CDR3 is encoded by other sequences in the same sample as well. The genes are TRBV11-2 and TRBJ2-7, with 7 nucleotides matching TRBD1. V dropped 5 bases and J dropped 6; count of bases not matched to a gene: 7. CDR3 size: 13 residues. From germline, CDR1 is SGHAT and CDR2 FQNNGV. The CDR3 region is CASSTRTGGEQYF. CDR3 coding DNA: TGTGCCAGCAGCACCCGGACAGGAGGCGAGCAGTACTTC.

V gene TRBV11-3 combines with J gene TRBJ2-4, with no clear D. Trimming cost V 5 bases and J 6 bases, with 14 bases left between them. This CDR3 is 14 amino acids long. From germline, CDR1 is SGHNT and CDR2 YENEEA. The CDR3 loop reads CASSPRSQGNIQYF. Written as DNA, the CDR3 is TGTGCCAGCAGCCCCCGGTCCCAAGGAAACATTCAGTACTTC.

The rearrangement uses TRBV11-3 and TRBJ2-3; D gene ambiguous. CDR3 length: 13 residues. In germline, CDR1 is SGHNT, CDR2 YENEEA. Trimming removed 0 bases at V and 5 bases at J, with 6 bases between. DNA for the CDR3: TGTGCCAGCAGCTTAGATTTGGTAGATACGCAGTATTTT. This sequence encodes CASSLDLVDTQYF.